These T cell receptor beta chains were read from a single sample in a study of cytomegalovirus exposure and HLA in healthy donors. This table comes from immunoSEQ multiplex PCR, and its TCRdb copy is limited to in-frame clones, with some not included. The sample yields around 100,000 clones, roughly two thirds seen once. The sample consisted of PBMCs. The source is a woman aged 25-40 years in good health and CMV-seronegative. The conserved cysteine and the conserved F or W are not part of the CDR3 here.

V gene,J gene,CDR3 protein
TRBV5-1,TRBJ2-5,ASSLDGDRQETQY
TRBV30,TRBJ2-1,AWSPGLAGGNEQF
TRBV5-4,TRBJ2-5,ASSHWTSWQQETQY
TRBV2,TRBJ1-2,ASSENREKGGYT
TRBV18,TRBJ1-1,ASSPRGGATEAF
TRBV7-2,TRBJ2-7,ASSLGPPGTSGSSYEQY
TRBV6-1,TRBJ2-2,ASSPRQSTGELF
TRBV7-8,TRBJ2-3,ASSQLVQVGTDTQY
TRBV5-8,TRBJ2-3,ASSLGHGRDTDTQY
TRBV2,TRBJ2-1,ASGDRLNAEQF
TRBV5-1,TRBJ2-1,ASSLVVGNEQF
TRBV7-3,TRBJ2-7,ASSPAPGQLYEQY
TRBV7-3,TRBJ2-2,ASSLVVAGVQGELF
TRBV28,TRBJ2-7,ASSPSPGVGEQY
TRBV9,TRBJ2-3,ASSVQSGALISTDTQY
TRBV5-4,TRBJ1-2,ASSLRRVTNYGYT
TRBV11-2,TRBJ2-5,ASSLVTKGWTAQETQY
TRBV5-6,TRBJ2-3,ASSLTSAVTDTQY
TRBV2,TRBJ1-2,ARDQAFTNYGYT
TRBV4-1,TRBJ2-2,ASSQMDRGNTGELF
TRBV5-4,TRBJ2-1,ASSLEGYYNEQF
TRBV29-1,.,SVVIVTGYEQY
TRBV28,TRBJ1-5,ASSPGQGSQPQH
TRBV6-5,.,ASSKGQGVSYEQY
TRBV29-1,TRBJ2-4,SVETGQGRDIQY